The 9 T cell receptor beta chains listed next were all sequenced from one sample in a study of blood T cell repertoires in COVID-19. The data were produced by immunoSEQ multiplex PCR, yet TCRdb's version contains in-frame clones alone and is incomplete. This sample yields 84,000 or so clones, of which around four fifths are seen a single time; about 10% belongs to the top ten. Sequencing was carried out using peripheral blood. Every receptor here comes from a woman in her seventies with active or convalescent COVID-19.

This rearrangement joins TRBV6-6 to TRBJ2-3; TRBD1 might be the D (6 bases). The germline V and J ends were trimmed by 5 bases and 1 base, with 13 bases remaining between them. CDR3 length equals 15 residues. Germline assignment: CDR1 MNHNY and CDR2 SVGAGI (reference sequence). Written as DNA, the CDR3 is TGTGCCAGCAGTGCGCCACAGGGCGGCACAGATACGCAGTATTTT. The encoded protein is CASSAPQGGTDTQYF.

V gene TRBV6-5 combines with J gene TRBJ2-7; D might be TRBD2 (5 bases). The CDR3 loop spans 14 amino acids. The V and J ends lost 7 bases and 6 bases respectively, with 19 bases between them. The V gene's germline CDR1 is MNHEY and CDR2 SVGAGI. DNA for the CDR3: TGTGCCAGCAAGGAGGTCCTGTCGAGCGCCGAGCAGTACTTC. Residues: CASKEVLSSAEQYF.

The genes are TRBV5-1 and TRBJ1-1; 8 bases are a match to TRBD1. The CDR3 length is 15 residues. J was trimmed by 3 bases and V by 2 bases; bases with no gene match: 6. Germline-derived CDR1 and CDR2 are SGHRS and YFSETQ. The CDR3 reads CASSLYPGQDTEAFF. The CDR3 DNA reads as TGCGCCAGCAGCTTATATCCGGGACAGGACACTGAAGCTTTCTTT.

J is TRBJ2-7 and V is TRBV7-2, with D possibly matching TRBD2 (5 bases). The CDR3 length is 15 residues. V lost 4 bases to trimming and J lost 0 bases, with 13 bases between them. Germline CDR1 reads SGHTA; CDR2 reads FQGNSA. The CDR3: CASSWSSQSSYEQYF. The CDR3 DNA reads TGTGCCAGCAGCTGGTCTAGCCAAAGCTCCTACGAGCAGTACTTC.

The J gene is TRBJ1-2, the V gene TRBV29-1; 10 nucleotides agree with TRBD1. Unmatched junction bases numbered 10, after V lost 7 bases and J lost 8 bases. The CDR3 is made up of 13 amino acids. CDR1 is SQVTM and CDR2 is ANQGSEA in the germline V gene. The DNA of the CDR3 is TGCAGCGCCGGGACAGGGGTTATTGGAGGCTACACCTTC. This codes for CSAGTGVIGGYTF.

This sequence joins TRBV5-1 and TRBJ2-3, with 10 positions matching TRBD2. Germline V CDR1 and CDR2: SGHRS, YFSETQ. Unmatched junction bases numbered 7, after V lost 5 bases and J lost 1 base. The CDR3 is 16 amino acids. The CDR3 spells CASRAIAGGRTDTQYF. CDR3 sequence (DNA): TGCGCCAGCAGGGCAATAGCGGGGGGTCGCACAGATACGCAGTATTTT.

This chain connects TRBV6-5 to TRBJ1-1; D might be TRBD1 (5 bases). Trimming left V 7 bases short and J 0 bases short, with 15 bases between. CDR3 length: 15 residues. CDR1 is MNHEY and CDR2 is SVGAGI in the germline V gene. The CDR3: CASKVLDTMNTEAFF. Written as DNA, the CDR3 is TGTGCCAGCAAAGTACTGGACACCATGAACACTGAAGCTTTCTTT.

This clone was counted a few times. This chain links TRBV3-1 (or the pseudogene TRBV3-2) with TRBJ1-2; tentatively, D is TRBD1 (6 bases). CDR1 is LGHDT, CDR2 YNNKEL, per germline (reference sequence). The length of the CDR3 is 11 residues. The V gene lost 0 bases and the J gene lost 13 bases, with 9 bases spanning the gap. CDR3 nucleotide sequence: TGTGCCAGCAGCCAAGAGCAGGGGACCACCTTC. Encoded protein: CASSQEQGTTF.

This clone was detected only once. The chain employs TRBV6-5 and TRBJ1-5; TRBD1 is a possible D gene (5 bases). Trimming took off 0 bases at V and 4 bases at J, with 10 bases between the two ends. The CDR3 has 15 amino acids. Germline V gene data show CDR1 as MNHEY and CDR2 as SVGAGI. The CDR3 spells CASSYSPGGNQPQHF. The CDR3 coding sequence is TGTGCCAGCAGTTACTCGCCGGGGGGGAATCAGCCCCAGCATTTT.